This TCR beta chain was identified during a study of blood T cell repertoires in COVID-19. The wider study: Acute and convalescent COVID-19 samples came from the United States, Italy and Spain. Sources were T cells, B-cell-depleted T cells, or PBMCs; the material itself was cDNA or gDNA.

As originally analysed: The assay estimated nucleated cells by amplifying reference gene primers. Using immunoSEQ multiplex PCR, the repertoire was profiled, and TCRdb retains in-frame clones only, with some absent. The DNA gave D and trimming, while V, J and clone size come from that table. The sample includes 300,000 to 450,000 clones, more than 65% of them seen just once. This sequence originates from a human donor with acute or convalescent COVID-19. The donor label of this sample is uncertain. Sequencing was performed on peripheral blood.

The CDR3 loop is CAWSTWGGTREQYF. The CDR3 DNA follows: TGTGCCTGGAGTACCTGGGGGGGGACGAGAGAGCAGTACTTC. The V call is TRBV30, the J call TRBJ2-7; 7 bases align to TRBD2. CDR3 size: 14 residues. V trimming: 2 bases; J trimming: 7 bases; junction bases outside the gene matches: 11. The V gene's germline CDR1 is GTSNPN and CDR2 SVGIG (reference sequence). Based on the CDR3 plus reference TRBV30 and TRBJ2-7, the full variable domain is SQTIHQWPATLVQPVGSPLSLECTVEGTSNPNLYWYRQAAGRGLQLLFYSVGIGQISSEVPQNLSASRPQDRQFILSSKKLLLSDSGFYLCAWSTWGGTREQYFGPGTRLTVT.